The 9 T cell receptor beta chains presented below share a single source sample, sequenced in a study of blood T cell repertoires in COVID-19. Profiling relied on immunoSEQ multiplex PCR, and the TCRdb table lists in-frame clones only, not all of them. The table lists roughly 260,000 clones, 75% to 95% of them singletons. Sample: peripheral blood. The receptor source for this set is a person aged 18 to 35 with COVID-19, enrolled during active disease.

This clone occurred once. The chain links TRBV7-8 to TRBJ2-7; 10 nucleotides agree with TRBD2. V was clipped by 5 bases and J by 3 bases; unmatched bases: 7. This CDR3 has 15 amino acids. Germline V gene sequence: CDR1 SGHVS, CDR2 FQNEAQ. CDR3 DNA sequence: TGTGCCAGCAGCGCGTCTAGCGGGAGTTTCTACGAGCAGTACTTC. Protein sequence: CASSASSGSFYEQYF. Looking up the rest from reference TRBV7-8 and TRBJ2-7 gives the full variable domain: GAGVSQSPRYKVAKRGQDVALRCDPISGHVSLFWYQQALGQGPEFLTYFQNEAQLDKSGLPSDRFFAERPEGSVSTLKIQRTQQEDSAVYLCASSASSGSFYEQYFGPGTRLTVT.

The chain uses TRBV4-1 and TRBJ1-2; D possibly corresponds to TRBD1 (5 bases). V was trimmed by 0 bases and J by 7 bases, leaving 15 bases between them. CDR1 MGHRA and CDR2 YSYEKL come from the germline V gene. The CDR3 totals 15 residues. CDR3 bases: TGCGCCAGCAGCCAAGATAGGACACCAACCGCTGGCTACACCTTC. This translates into CASSQDRTPTAGYTF.

The rearrangement links TRBV29-1 to TRBJ2-5; D is unclear. CDR1 and CDR2 from the germline V gene are SQVTM and ANQGSEA. CDR3 length equals 12 residues. Trimming took off 2 bases at V and 14 bases at J, with 18 bases between the two ends. CDR3 residues: CSVESSNGWPYF. The CDR3 region has the DNA TGCAGCGTTGAATCTAGTAACGGGTGGCCTTACTTC.

This chain joins TRBV5-5 and TRBJ2-2, with 16 positions matching TRBD2. The CDR3 contains 19 residues. Trimming took 3 bases from V and 3 from J; bases not matched to a gene: 8. Germline V CDR1 and CDR2: SGHKS, YYEKEE (reference sequence). The CDR3 sequence: CASSWKGLAGGRDTGELFF. The CDR3 DNA reads TGTGCCAGCAGCTGGAAGGGACTAGCGGGAGGGAGAGACACCGGGGAGCTGTTTTTT.

The genes are TRBV5-1 and TRBJ1-1; 7 nucleotides line up with TRBD1. Looked up from germline, CDR1 is SGHRS and CDR2 is YFSETQ. The CDR3 has 14 residues. Trimming cost V 0 bases and J 6 bases; bases outside gene matches: 5. The chain's CDR3 is CASSLVGTGAEAFF. DNA of the CDR3: TGCGCCAGCAGCTTGGTCGGAACAGGGGCTGAAGCTTTCTTT.

The chain has TRBV9 and TRBJ2-7; 11 bases are shared with TRBD2. Per germline, CDR1 SGDLS and CDR2 YYNGEE. The V gene end was trimmed by 3 bases and the J gene end by 4 bases; junction bases not matched to a gene: 3. This CDR3 has 14 residues. The CDR3 spells CASSASGRPYEQYF. In DNA form, the CDR3 reads TGTGCCAGCAGCGCTAGCGGGAGGCCGTACGAGCAGTACTTC.

The chain is built from TRBV2 and TRBJ2-3; weak D call: TRBD2 (6 bases). Per germline, CDR1 SNHLY and CDR2 FYNNEI. The CDR3 sequence is 13 residues long. The V end lost 8 bases, the J end lost 2 bases, and 11 bases lay between the germline ends. The CDR3 region is CASWLATTDTQYF. CDR3 DNA sequence: TGTGCCAGCTGGCTAGCGACCACAGATACGCAGTATTTT. The complete variable domain, with remaining parts taken from reference TRBV2 and TRBJ2-3, reads EPEVTQTPSHQVTQMGQEVILRCVPISNHLYFYWYRQILGQKVEFLVSFYNNEISEKSEIFDDQFSVERPDGSNFTLKIRSTKLEDSAMYFCASWLATTDTQYFGPGTRLTVL.

The chain recombines TRBV5-3 with TRBJ2-1; 9 nucleotides line up with TRBD1. TRBV5-3 is sorted into the ORF group, with uncertain function. The CDR3 is made up of 15 amino acids. V shed 4 bases, J shed 2 bases, and the junction held 4 bases outside the gene matches. CDR3 DNA sequence: TGTGCCAGAAGCAGCCGGGACAGGGCCTACAATGAGCAGTTCTTC. This sequence encodes CARSSRDRAYNEQFF.

The rearrangement joins TRBV7-2 to TRBJ2-3, with 12 bases aligning to TRBD2. Germline CDR1 is SGHTA and CDR2 is FQGNSA. V lost 2 bases to trimming and J lost 4 bases; unmatched junction nucleotides: 4. The CDR3 covers 16 residues. Here the CDR3 DNA reads TGTGCCAGCAGCTTACTACTAGCGGGGGGAGCAGATACGCAGTATTTT. Residues: CASSLLLAGGADTQYF.